This T cell receptor (beta chain) was identified in a study of shared clonotypes between healthy human individuals (dated by TCRdb to the early 2020s). As for the study more broadly: A couple of women and a few men aged 18 to 49 years were included in the cohort. Per donor, three plates each were used for CD4 naive and CD4 memory, two for CD8 naive, and one for CD8 memory. The study deeply sequenced blood TCR repertoires of about five healthy adults to estimate repertoire size and the extent of clonotype sharing between individuals. To increase sequencing depth and limit assay-specific biases, TCR repertoire library preparation and sequencing were carried out by different laboratories using diverse techniques. Between about 0.94 and 8.9 billion PBMCs per donor were obtained by leukapheresis.

Healthy HIV-negative adults with no recently reported acute infections or vaccinations were included as donors. Every donor was a Caucasian adult living in Nashville, Tennessee, USA. CD4+ T cells were enriched through magnetic negative selection, after which naive cells were positively selected on CD45RA and the remaining negative fraction served as the memory subset. Blood was obtained by leukapheresis, after which PBMCs were separated by Ficoll-Histopaque density gradient centrifugation and cryopreserved in liquid nitrogen vapor phase. Purity and quantity of every magnetically sorted T cell population were checked by analytical flow cytometry. Genomic DNA was isolated from each sorted fraction and quantified by UV absorbance on a Nanodrop 2000c. The germline V gene yields SGHDT for CDR1 and YYEEEE for CDR2. V is pruned by 7 bases and J by 4 bases, leaving 4 bases of the junction without a gene match. There are 14 amino acids in the CDR3, from cysteine to phenylalanine inclusive. CDR3 DNA is the only sequence kept; it has 42 bases, read in frame from the first base.

Concerning this clone: Its antigen has not been determined. No clone much larger than this one lies a single base away; base qualities are absent. Other DNA sequences in this specimen translate into the identical CDR3.

Results and caveats for the whole study, not just this receptor: Naive subsets generally had larger estimated clonotype richness than memory subsets did. Sampling was limited to blood, and TCR repertoires in tissue likely differ from TCR repertoires in blood. Pairwise subsampling indicated that sequencing depth was expected to affect the degree of clonotype sharing among donors. Sharing across a handful of donors was observed for approximately 4.6% of naive CD4, under 4% of naive CD8, 2.3% of memory CD4, and about 0.4% of memory CD8 clonotypes. Compared with non-shared clonotypes, clonotypes shared by all four sorted-subset donors had higher generation probabilities. Even with the large sequencing depth, rarefaction of the sorted-subset datasets indicated that sequencing was incomplete. Because the study included only a small number of donors, the genetic and exposure-history diversity represented was limited.

Using the deep immunoSEQ assay, multiplex PCR amplified TCR CDR3 regions from genomic DNA. Extracted genomic DNA from each cell subset was distributed evenly across all wells of several immunoSEQ 96-well plates, and each plate was treated as a replicate. For sorted subsets, approximately 190 ng of genomic DNA, equivalent to some 30,000 T cell genomes, went into each replicate PCR. Purified libraries were measured with a Qubit 3.0 fluorometer, size-checked on a Bioanalyzer 2100, and measured again with the KAPA Library Quantification kit. Every immunoSEQ 96-well plate was sequenced on a dedicated single-read 150-cycle Illumina NextSeq 550 flow cell. As for the authors' bioinformatics: Because only junctional sequences without quality scores were contained in the immunoSEQ output, filtering matching that applied to full-length reads could not be performed. Sequences were annotated with PyIR, a Python wrapper for IgBLAST v1.9, using IMGT germline references to assign V/J genes and CDR3. Reads were removed for weak V/J assignments (E-value above 1e-6), missing CDR3, stop codons, out-of-frame junctions, or ambiguous translated residues. V3J clonotypes were defined by identical inferred V gene, J gene, and CDR3 amino acid sequence. Percentage overlap between repertoires was computed as shared unique clonotypes divided by the size of the smaller repertoire. Richness of each repertoire was evaluated using RTK rarefaction, the Chao1 estimator, and Recon v2.1 estimates of unobserved clonotypes. For all TCRbeta clonotypes obtained by the gDNA method from a few donors, generation probabilities were computed with OLGA. TCRdb mirrors the immuneACCESS table, restricted to in-frame sequences. Some clones are absent from its copies; in checked studies, under half trace to an unresolved V gene, and the reason for the others is unknown. V, J and clone size were drawn from that table, and D and trimming were deduced from the DNA. The sample table shows approximately 2.4 million clones, and approximately 96% are seen once. The top ten clonotypes cover roughly 0.13% of the sample.

The TCR was taken from a man younger than 35 in good health. This chain joins TRBV5-6 to TRBJ2-5; 13 central bases correspond to TRBD2. Sequenced sample: naive CD4+ T cells sorted from blood. The sample's cell subset or site, from its label and the paper: CD45RA+ positively selected. The CDR3: CASSLAGGPETQYF. The DNA reads as follows: TGTGCCAGCTCACTAGCGGGGGGGCCAGAGACCCAGTACTTC.